These T cell receptor beta chains were read from a single sample in a study of T cell responses to AZD1222 COVID-19 vaccine. Sequencing used immunoSEQ multiplex PCR; TCRdb keeps in-frame clones, though not all of them. The profile shows about 160,000 clones, about 90% of them singletons. The material sequenced was peripheral blood, taken 28 days after the second AZD1222 dose. Receptor source: an adult who received the AZD1222 COVID-19 vaccine. CDR3s include the opening cysteine and the closing phenylalanine or tryptophan. Clone size, where shown, is once, few, many, or a class for clones that have expanded.

. TRBV14 CASSPNPPSSYEQYF
. TRBV11-2 CASSLKSGQGYEKLFF
. TRBV6-5 CASSSLGPGTGSTQYF
. TRBV6-6 CASSLGGNGYTF
. TRBV7-8 CASSPVWTRGGGVYNEQFF
. TRBV18 CASSNNPTPNSPLHF
. TRBV2 CASSEGLWTSGSYEQFF
. TRBV4-3 CASSQDRGLGNQPQHF
. TRBV13 CASSTTFWGQSNTEAFF
once TRBV18 CASSPEVTNYGYTF
. TRBV3-1/TRBV3-2 CASSRGPASGEKLFF
. TRBV27 CASSRSSGTPRDYEQYF
. TRBV7-9 CASSLSSLGGQGYYGYTF
once TRBV5-8 CASSLERNNEKLFF
. TRBV5-5 CASSLSPGAGNEQFF
. TRBV24-1 CATSDPSDLQGGGEQFF
. TRBV1 CTSSRTIGSSYNSPLHF
. TRBV9 CASSLGQDPSPRISYEQYF
. TRBV7-9 CASSWRLDGVNEKLFF
. TRBV6-5 CASSPRTDYEQYF
. TRBV5-6 CASSTSGGWGNQPQHF
once TRBV28 CASSLPWALRGITEAFF
. TRBV7-9 CASSPIGSGNTGELFF
. TRBV7-3 CASSLTKENGYTF
many TRBV24-1 CATSDFGLADHYNEQFF
. TRBV6-5 CASSRTYEQYF
. TRBV6-6 CASSYGVGRTDTEAFF
. TRBV5-4 CASSELAGPYEQYF
. TRBV18 CASSPGRDIGYGYTF
. TRBV10-2 CASSPYNEQFF
. TRBV5-5 CASSIRDKGQPQHF
once TRBV19 CASSMTSGEYNEQFF
. TRBV30 CAWTTEKEETQYF